The 2 T cell receptor beta chains below all came from one sample that was sequenced in a study of shared clonotypes between healthy human individuals. Sequencing used immunoSEQ multiplex PCR; TCRdb keeps in-frame clones, though not all of them. The sample shows 2 million to 3 million clones, 93% of them seen only once. The specimen was naive CD4+ T cells from PBMCs. Sample subset: CD45RA+ positively selected. These receptors originate from a young man in good health. Some clones in this sample may be carry-over from other donors' samples.

This chain connects TRBV19 to TRBJ2-3; D possibly corresponds to TRBD1 (5 bases). This CDR3 comprises 14 residues. V dropped 6 bases and J dropped 1 base, with 11 bases sitting between them. Germline V gives CDR1 LNHDA, CDR2 SQIVND (reference sequence). The CDR3 loop reads CASRLDIGTDTQYF. The CDR3 nucleotides are TGTGCCAGTAGATTGGACATAGGCACAGATACGCAGTATTTT.

J is TRBJ1-4 and V is TRBV28; D is possibly TRBD1 (5 bases). Between the trimmed V and J ends, which lost 5 bases and 2 bases, there was a span of 15 bases. The CDR3 is 16 amino acids. The germline V gene has CDR1 MDHEN and CDR2 SYDVKM. The CDR3 DNA sequence: TGTGCCAGCAGTGACACCGGGACGCGGACTAATGAAAAACTGTTTTTT. Translation gives CASSDTGTRTNEKLFF.